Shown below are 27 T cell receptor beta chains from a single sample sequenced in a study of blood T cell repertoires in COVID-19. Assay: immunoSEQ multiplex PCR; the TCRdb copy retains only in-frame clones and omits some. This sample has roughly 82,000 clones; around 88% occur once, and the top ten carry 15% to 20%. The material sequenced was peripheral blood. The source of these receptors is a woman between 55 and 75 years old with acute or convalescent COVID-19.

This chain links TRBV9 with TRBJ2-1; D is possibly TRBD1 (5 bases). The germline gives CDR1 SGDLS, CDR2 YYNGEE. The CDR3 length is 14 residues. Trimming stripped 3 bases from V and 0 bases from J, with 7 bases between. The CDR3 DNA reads TGTGCCAGCAGCGAAAGGGGCTCCTACAATGAGCAGTTCTTC. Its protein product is CASSERGSYNEQFF.

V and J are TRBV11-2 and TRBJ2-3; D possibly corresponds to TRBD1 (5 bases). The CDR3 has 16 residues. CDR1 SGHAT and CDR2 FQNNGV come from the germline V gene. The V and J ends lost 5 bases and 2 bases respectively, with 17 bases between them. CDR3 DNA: TGTGCCAGCAGCCAAAGCAGGCAGGGTCTCACAGATACGCAGTATTTT. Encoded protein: CASSQSRQGLTDTQYF.

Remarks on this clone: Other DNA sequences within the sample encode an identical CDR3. The CDR3 DNA sequence: TGTGCCAGCAGTGAAGGGGCCTCGGGACTAGACATTCAGTACTTC. The encoded protein is CASSEGASGLDIQYF. The V and J genes are TRBV2 and TRBJ2-4; 8 bases align to TRBD2. CDR1 and CDR2 (germline): SNHLY, FYNNEI. V trimming: 1 base; J trimming: 8 bases; junction bases outside the gene matches: 7. The CDR3 has 15 amino acids.

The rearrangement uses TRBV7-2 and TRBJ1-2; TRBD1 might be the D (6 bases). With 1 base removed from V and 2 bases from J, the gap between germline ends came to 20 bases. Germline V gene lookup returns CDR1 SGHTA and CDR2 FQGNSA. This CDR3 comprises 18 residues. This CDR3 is CASSLGAPDRPSNYGYTF. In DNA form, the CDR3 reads TGTGCCAGCAGCTTAGGGGCCCCTGACAGGCCCTCCAACTATGGCTACACCTTC. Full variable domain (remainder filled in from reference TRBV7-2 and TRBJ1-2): GAGVSQSPSNKVTEKGKDVELRCDPISGHTALYWYRQSLGQGLEFLIYFQGNSAPDKSGLPSDRFSAERTGGSVSTLTIQRTQQEDSAVYLCASSLGAPDRPSNYGYTFGSGTRLTVV.

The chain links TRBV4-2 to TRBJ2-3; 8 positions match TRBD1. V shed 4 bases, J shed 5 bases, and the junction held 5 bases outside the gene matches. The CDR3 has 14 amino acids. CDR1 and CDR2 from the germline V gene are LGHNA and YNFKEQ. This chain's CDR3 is CASSPDRGIDTQYF. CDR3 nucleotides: TGTGCCAGCAGCCCAGACAGGGGAATAGATACGCAGTATTTT.

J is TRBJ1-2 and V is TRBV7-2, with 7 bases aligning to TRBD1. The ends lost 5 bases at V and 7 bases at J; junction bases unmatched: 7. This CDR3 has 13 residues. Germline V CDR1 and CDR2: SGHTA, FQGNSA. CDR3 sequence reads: CASSPEYRGGYTF. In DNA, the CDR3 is TGTGCCAGCAGCCCAGAATACAGGGGTGGCTACACCTTC.

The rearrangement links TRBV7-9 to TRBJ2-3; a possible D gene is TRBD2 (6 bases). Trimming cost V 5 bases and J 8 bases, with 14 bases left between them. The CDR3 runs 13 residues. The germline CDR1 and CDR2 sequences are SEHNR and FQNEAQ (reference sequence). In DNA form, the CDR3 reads TGTGCCAGCAGCCCACCGGGGGTGGTTACGCAGTATTTT. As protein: CASSPPGVVTQYF.

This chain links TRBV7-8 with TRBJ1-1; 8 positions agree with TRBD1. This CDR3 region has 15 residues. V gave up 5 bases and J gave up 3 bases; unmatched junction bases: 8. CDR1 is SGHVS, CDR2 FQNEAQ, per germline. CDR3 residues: CASSTQKTGDTEAFF. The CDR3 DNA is TGTGCCAGCAGCACCCAAAAGACAGGGGACACTGAAGCTTTCTTT.

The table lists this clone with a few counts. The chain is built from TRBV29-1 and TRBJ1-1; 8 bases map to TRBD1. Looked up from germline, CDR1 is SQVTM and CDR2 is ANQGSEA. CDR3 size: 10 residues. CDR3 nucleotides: TGCAGAACAGGGGGAACTGAAGCTTTCTTT. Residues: CRTGGTEAFF.

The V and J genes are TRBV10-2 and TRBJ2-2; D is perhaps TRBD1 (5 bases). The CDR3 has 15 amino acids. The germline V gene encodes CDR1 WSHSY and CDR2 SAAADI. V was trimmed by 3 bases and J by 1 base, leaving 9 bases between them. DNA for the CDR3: TGCGCCAGCAGTGATCCAGGGCGGAACACCGGGGAGCTGTTTTTT. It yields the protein CASSDPGRNTGELFF.

The CDR3 bases are TGTGCCAGCAGCTTGAGGCAGGTGAACACTGAAGCTTTCTTT. It yields the protein CASSLRQVNTEAFF. V usage is TRBV5-5 and J usage is TRBJ1-1; D unclear. In germline, CDR1 is SGHKS, CDR2 YYEKEE (reference sequence). Trimming took 1 base from V and 0 from J, leaving 7 bases between them. The CDR3 contains 14 residues. The full variable domain, its missing parts supplied by reference TRBV5-5 and TRBJ1-1, is DAGVTQSPTHLIKTRGQQVTLRCSPISGHKSVSWYQQVLGQGPQFIFQYYEKEERGRGNFPDRFSARQFPNYSSELNVNALLLGDSALYLCASSLRQVNTEAFFGQGTRLTVV.

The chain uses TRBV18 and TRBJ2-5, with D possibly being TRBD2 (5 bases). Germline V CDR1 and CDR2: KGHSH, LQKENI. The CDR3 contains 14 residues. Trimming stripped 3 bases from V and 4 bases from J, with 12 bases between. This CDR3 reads CASSPGDFRETQYF. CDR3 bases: TGTGCCAGCTCACCCGGGGATTTCAGAGAGACCCAGTACTTC.

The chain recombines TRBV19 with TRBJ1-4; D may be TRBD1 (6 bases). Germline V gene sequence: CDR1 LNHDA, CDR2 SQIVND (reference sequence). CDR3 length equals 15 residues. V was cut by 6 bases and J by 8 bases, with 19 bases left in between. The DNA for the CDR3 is TGTGCCAGTAGACGATTAGGGGCAGGGGAAGAAAAACTGTTTTTT. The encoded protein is CASRRLGAGEEKLFF.

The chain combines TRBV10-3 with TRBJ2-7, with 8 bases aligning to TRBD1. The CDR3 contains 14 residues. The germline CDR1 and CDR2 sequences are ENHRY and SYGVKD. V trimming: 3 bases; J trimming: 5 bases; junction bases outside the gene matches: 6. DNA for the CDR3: TGTGCCATCAGTGACCGGACAGGGACCGACGAGCAGTACTTC. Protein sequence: CAISDRTGTDEQYF.

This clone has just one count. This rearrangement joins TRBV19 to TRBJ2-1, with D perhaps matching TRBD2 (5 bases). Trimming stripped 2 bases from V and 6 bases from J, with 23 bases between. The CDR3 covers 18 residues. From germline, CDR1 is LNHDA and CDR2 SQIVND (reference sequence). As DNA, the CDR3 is TGTGCCAGTAGTATAATGACCGGGTGGGAAGGTCGGGGCAATGAGCAGTTCTTC. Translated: CASSIMTGWEGRGNEQFF.

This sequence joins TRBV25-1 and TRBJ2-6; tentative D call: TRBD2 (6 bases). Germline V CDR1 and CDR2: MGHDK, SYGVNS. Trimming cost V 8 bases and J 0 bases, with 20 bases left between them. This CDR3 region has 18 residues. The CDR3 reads CASGRRDVPSSGANVLTF. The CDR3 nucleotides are TGTGCCAGCGGAAGGAGGGACGTTCCCTCCTCTGGGGCCAACGTCCTGACTTTC.

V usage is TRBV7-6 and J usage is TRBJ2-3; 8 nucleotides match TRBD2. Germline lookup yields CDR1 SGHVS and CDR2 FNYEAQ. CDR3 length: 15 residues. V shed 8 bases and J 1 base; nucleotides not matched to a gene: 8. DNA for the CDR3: TGTGCCAGCTGCATCACGGGAGGGGGCACAGATACGCAGTATTTT. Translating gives CASCITGGGTDTQYF. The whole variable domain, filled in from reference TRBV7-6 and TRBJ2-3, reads GAGVSQSPRYKVTKRGQDVALRCDPISGHVSLYWYRQALGQGPEFLTYFNYEAQQDKSGLPNDRFSAERPEGSISTLTIQRTEQRDSAMYRCASCITGGGTDTQYFGPGTRLTVL.

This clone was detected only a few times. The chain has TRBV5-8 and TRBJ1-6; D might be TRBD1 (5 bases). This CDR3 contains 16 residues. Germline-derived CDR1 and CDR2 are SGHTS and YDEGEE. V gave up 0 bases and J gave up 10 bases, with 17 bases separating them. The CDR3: CASSLDRPGHWSPLHF. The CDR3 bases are TGTGCCAGCAGCTTGGACAGGCCTGGACATTGGTCACCCCTCCACTTT.

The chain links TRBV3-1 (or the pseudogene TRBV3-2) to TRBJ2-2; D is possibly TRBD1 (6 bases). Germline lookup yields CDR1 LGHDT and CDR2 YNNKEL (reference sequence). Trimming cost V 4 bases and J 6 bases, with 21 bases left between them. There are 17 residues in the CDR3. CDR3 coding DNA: TGTGCCAGCAGCCCCCGTTATTTCCCAAACAGGGCCGGGGAGCTGTTTTTT. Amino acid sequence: CASSPRYFPNRAGELFF.

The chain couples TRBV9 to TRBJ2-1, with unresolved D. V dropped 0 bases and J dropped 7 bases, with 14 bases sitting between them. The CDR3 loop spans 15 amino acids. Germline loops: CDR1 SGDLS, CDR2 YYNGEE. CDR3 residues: CASSVGDSVGNEQFF. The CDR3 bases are TGTGCCAGCAGCGTAGGTGACTCCGTCGGGAATGAGCAGTTCTTC.

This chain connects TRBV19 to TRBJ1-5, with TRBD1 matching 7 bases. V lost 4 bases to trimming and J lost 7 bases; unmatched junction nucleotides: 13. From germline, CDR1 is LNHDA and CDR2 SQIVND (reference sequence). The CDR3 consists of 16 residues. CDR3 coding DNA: TGTGCCAGTAGTAGTTCCACGGGACAGCGCTACCAGCCCCAGCATTTT. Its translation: CASSSSTGQRYQPQHF.

CDR3 loop: CASSPGTPRTDTQYF. The CDR3 DNA is TGTGCCAGCAGCCCCGGGACTCCGAGGACAGATACGCAGTATTTT. The chain combines TRBV3-1 (or the pseudogene TRBV3-2) with TRBJ2-3; possible D gene TRBD2, 6 bases. Germline values: CDR1 LGHDT, CDR2 YNNKEL (reference sequence). Trimming stripped 4 bases from V and 3 bases from J, with 14 bases between. The CDR3 sequence is 15 residues long.

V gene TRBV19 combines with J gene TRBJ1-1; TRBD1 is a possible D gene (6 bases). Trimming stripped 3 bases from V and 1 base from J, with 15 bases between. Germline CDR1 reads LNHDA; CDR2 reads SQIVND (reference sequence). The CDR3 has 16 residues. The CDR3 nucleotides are TGTGCCAGTAGTATTGGGGCCCCGACAGGGAACACTGAAGCTTTCTTT. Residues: CASSIGAPTGNTEAFF.

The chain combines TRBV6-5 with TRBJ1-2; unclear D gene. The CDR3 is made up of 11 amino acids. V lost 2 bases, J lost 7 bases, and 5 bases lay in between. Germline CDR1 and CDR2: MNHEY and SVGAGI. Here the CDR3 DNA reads TGTGCCAGCAGTTACCTCGGTGGCTACACCTTC. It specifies CASSYLGGYTF.

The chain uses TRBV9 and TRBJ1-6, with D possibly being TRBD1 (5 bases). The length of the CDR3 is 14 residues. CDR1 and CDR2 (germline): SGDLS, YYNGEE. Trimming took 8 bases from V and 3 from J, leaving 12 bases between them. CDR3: CARGSGIYNSPLHF. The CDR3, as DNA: TGTGCCAGAGGGTCAGGGATCTATAATTCACCCCTCCACTTT.

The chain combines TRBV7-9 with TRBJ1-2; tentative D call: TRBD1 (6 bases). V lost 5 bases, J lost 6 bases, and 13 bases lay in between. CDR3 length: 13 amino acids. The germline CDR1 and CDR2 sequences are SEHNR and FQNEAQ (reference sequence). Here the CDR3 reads CASSRNREDGYTF. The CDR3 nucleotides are TGTGCCAGCAGCCGAAACAGGGAAGATGGCTACACCTTC.

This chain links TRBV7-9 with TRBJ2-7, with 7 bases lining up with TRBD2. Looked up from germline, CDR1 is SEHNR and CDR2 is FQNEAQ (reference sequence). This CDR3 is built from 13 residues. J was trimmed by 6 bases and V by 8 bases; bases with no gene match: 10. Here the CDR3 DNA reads TGTGCCAGCGGGAGGGCCCGTTGGGTCGAGCAGTACTTC. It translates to CASGRARWVEQYF.